The clone carrying this T cell receptor beta chain occurred once. The sample belongs to a study of blood T cell repertoires in COVID-19. The germline gives CDR1 MNHEY, CDR2 SVGAGI. V lost 6 bases, J lost 3 bases, and 14 bases lay in between. This CDR3 contains 14 residues. Assay used: immunoSEQ multiplex PCR; TCRdb lists only in-frame clones, some missing. The sample yields approximately 26,000 clones, roughly 84% seen once. The TCR originated in a human donor in a cohort sampled during active COVID-19. The donor label of this sample is uncertain. The material sequenced was peripheral blood. The chain couples TRBV6-5 to TRBJ2-5; TRBD2 might be the D (6 bases). Here the CDR3 DNA reads TGTGCCAGCAGCCGTGGGGGGAATAAAGAGACCCAGTACTTC. It is translated as CASSRGGNKETQYF.